A selection of T cell receptor beta chains follows, all from one sample in a study of T cells in localized non-small cell lung cancer. Libraries were prepared by immunoSEQ multiplex PCR; TCRdb keeps only in-frame clonotypes and omits some of them. The sample includes about 23,000 clones, more than 85% seen only once; the top ten take approximately 30%. The material was peripheral blood, obtained before any cancer treatment. Receptors originate from a male donor older than 55 with stage I squamous cell lung carcinoma. CDR3s include the opening cysteine and the closing phenylalanine or tryptophan.

TRBV7-9	TRBJ2-7	CASSLGGLGYEQYF
TRBV5-1	TRBJ2-5	CASSRGRSGETQYF
TRBV6-1	TRBJ1-1	CASSDVFPNTEAFF
TRBV11-2	TRBJ2-6	CASSRQVVSGANVLTF
TRBV4-2	TRBJ2-1	CASSQDWDRSFNEQFF
TRBV7-7	TRBJ2-3	CASSPTSGAVGTQYF
TRBV6-1	TRBJ1-1	CASSESRRANTEAFF
TRBV7-9	TRBJ1-1	CASSFEGNTEAFF
TRBV19	TRBJ2-1	CASSVGTSGGVNEQFF
TRBV5-1	TRBJ2-5	CASSLWTGAASGETQYF
TRBV7-9	TRBJ1-4	CASSFGQLATNEKLFF
TRBV9	TRBJ2-3	CASSVGSDTQYF
TRBV6-5	TRBJ2-1	CASTSDLKGNEQFF
TRBV2	TRBJ2-7	CASSGAAYEQYF
TRBV19	TRBJ1-1	CASSIGLRGNTEAFF
TRBV4-3	TRBJ2-7	CASSQEAASGFREQYF
TRBV5-1	TRBJ2-3	CASSLVPGTDTQYF
TRBV6-5	TRBJ1-1	CASSSDRRNTEAFF
TRBV6-6	TRBJ2-5	CASSYSTRETQYF
TRBV7-2	TRBJ1-4	CASSFRRGPGELFF
TRBV6-5	TRBJ2-1	CASSLDRGQYNEQFF
TRBV7-2	TRBJ1-4	CASSSLGGLGNEKLFF
TRBV7-2	TRBJ2-5	CASSLGAGGKGQYF
TRBV6-6	TRBJ1-1	CASSAGRPNTEAFF
TRBV11-2	TRBJ2-3	CASSLVQRQGTQYF
TRBV7-9	TRBJ2-1	CASSAYRGSYNEQFF
TRBV29-1	TRBJ1-1	CSARGWNTEAFF
TRBV2	TRBJ1-2	CASIGTDYGYTF
TRBV6-6	TRBJ2-3	CASSWGSGEDTQYF
TRBV7-2	TRBJ1-4	CASSLGQSATNEKLFF
TRBV19	TRBJ2-1	CASRLSGPHNEQFF
TRBV2	TRBJ2-1	CASSGSGTSSYNEQFF
TRBV6-6	TRBJ1-2	CASSRGLANYGYTF
TRBV15	TRBJ2-2	CATSRGTLNTGELFF
TRBV30	TRBJ2-3	CAWSSNVVGDTQYF
TRBV7-2	TRBJ2-3	CASSAVAGGTDTQYF
TRBV4-1	TRBJ2-7	CASSQVPGTTYEQYF
TRBV7-9	TRBJ2-5	CASSLDQGRQYQETQYF
TRBV5-6	TRBJ2-1	CASSFNNEQFF
TRBV2	TRBJ1-5	CASTLQGNNQPQHF
TRBV4-1	TRBJ1-5	CASSHAPGTGRNQPQHF
TRBV5-1	TRBJ2-6	CASSFGADPSGANVLTF
TRBV30	TRBJ1-1	CAWIGWSNTEAFF
TRBV6-5	TRBJ1-1	CASSPQGREAEAFF
TRBV7-2	TRBJ1-1	CASSLAGTATGAFF
TRBV5-8	TRBJ2-5	CASRSVGETQYF
TRBV14	TRBJ2-3	CASSLRQGGRTDTQYF
TRBV4-3	TRBJ1-1	CASSQDGGGDTEAFF
TRBV6-6	TRBJ2-3	CASSDGGYTQYF
TRBV27	TRBJ2-1	CASSSLARESGNEQFF
TRBV20-1	TRBJ1-1	CSARDAFF
TRBV6-5	TRBJ1-1	CASTVQGGTEAFF